This TCR beta chain was obtained from a study of blood T cell repertoires in COVID-19. TCRdb's copy holds only in-frame clones and misses some; the assay was immunoSEQ multiplex PCR. Seen here are around 160,000 clones, roughly 88% observed once, and the top ten hold 1.2%. The trim removed 2 bases at V and 6 bases at J, leaving 6 bases unmatched. The CDR3 is made up of 15 amino acids. Germline V gene lookup returns CDR1 MNHEY and CDR2 SMNVEV (reference sequence). The material sequenced was PBMCs or T cells enriched from blood (not recorded which). This receptor was obtained from a woman aged 25 to 39 with acute COVID-19. V usage is TRBV27 and J usage is TRBJ2-3; 9 bases match TRBD2. The CDR3 here is CASSLLAGIGDTQYF. CDR3 coding DNA: TGTGCCAGCAGTTTACTAGCGGGAATTGGCGATACGCAGTATTTT.